This T cell receptor (beta chain) emerged from a study of beta chain features in type 1 diabetes. At the level of the study: No patient-donor differences in age, gender, total cells or subset yield. Study-level findings and limits: In every one of the four CD4+ subsets, TCRB CDR3s were moderately but significantly shorter in Type 1 diabetes patients. cDNA-based sequencing might over-represent cells highly expressing TCR.

Reverse transcription of all isolated RNA meant that expressed TCRB transcripts were sequenced. Data came from immunoSEQ multiplex PCR; TCRdb stores just in-frame clones and leaves some out. The sample holds roughly 340,000 clones, about 12% seen once. With respect to this clone: Its antigen is as yet unknown.

In germline, CDR1 is MGHRA, CDR2 YSYEKL. V was clipped by 2 bases and J by 5 bases, with 19 bases between them. This CDR3 comprises 16 residues. Over 95% purity was reached by all sorted populations. This clonotype was sampled from a woman under 30 with type 1 diabetes. This sequence joins TRBV4-1 and TRBJ2-7; D is possibly TRBD2 (6 bases). The sequencing input was naive CD4+ T cells from blood. CDR3 loop: CASSQTGPGGYNEQYF. CDR3 nucleotides: TGCGCCAGCAGCCAAACTGGGCCCGGGGGTTACAACGAGCAGTACTTC.